A single sample gave rise to the 23 T cell receptor beta chains below, sequenced in a study of blood T cell repertoires in COVID-19. Measured with immunoSEQ multiplex PCR; TCRdb has only the in-frame clones, and not every one. The data hold about 230,000 clones, with just over 85% observed a single time. Material for sequencing was peripheral blood. The origin of the receptors is a man aged 45-65 years with COVID-19, enrolled during active disease.

This clone was observed once. The chain employs TRBV29-1 and TRBJ1-2; D is uncertain. Germline assignment: CDR1 SQVTM and CDR2 ANQGSEA. V was shortened by 3 bases and J by 1 base, with 9 bases between the two germline ends. This CDR3 has 13 amino acids. Here the CDR3 DNA reads TGCAGCGTTGATGGAGGGAATAACTATGGCTACACCTTC. As protein: CSVDGGNNYGYTF.

The gene calls are TRBV6-6 and TRBJ1-6; TRBD1 matches at 8 bases. Germline V gene sequence: CDR1 MNHNY, CDR2 SVGAGI (reference sequence). The CDR3 length is 15 residues. Trimming cost V 5 bases and J 7 bases; bases outside gene matches: 7. CDR3 region: CASSGTGTGNSPLHF. The CDR3 DNA is TGTGCCAGCAGTGGGACCGGGACAGGAAATTCACCCCTCCACTTT.

The rearrangement links TRBV10-3 to TRBJ2-7; 8 bases are shared with TRBD2. V lost 4 bases to trimming and J lost 3 bases; unmatched junction nucleotides: 2. This CDR3 has 13 amino acids. Germline CDR1 reads ENHRY; CDR2 reads SYGVKD. The chain's CDR3 is CAISGGTSYEQYF. In DNA form, the CDR3 reads TGTGCCATCAGTGGAGGGACTAGCTACGAGCAGTACTTC.

This clone was seen just once. This rearrangement joins TRBV4-2 to TRBJ1-1; 8 positions agree with TRBD1. V trimming: 1 base; J trimming: 4 bases; junction bases outside the gene matches: 5. The CDR3 is 15 amino acids. Looked up from germline, CDR1 is LGHNA and CDR2 is YNFKEQ. CDR3 sequence (DNA): TGTGCCAGCAGCCAAGGTACAGGGGGTGTCACTGAAGCTTTCTTT. Translated, it gives CASSQGTGGVTEAFF.

This clone was recorded only once. The chain's CDR3 is CASSVGTSGASYEQYF. CDR3 nucleotide sequence: TGCGCCAGCAGCGTCGGGACTAGCGGGGCCTCCTACGAGCAGTACTTC. The rearrangement links TRBV5-1 to TRBJ2-7; 13 nucleotides match TRBD2. Germline-derived CDR1 and CDR2 are SGHRS and YFSETQ. The J segment lost 0 bases and the V segment lost 4 bases, leaving 4 bases of the junction unmatched. The CDR3 extends over 16 amino acids. The variable domain in full, completed from reference TRBV5-1 and TRBJ2-7, reads KAGVTQTPRYLIKTRGQQVTLSCSPISGHRSVSWYQQTPGQGLQFLFEYFSETQRNKGNFPGRFSGRQFSNSRSEMNVSTLELGDSALYLCASSVGTSGASYEQYFGPGTRLTVT.

The chain is built from TRBV6-2 or TRBV6-3 and TRBJ2-7; no reliable D call. CDR3 length: 15 residues. Germline loops: CDR1 MNHEY, CDR2 SVGEGT. V lost 0 bases and J 2 bases, leaving 11 bases between the germline ends. CDR3 loop: CASSYSIAPAYEQYF. The CDR3 region has the DNA TGTGCCAGCAGTTACTCGATTGCTCCAGCCTACGAGCAGTACTTC.

The chain couples TRBV6-5 to TRBJ1-1, with D possibly TRBD1 on 6 matching bases. The CDR3 runs 14 residues. V was cut by 2 bases and J by 1 base, with 8 bases left in between. Per the germline V gene, CDR1 is MNHEY and CDR2 is SVGAGI. The chain's CDR3 is CASSYTGRNTEAFF. DNA for the CDR3: TGTGCCAGCAGTTACACAGGGAGGAACACTGAAGCTTTCTTT.

This clone was detected only once. This rearrangement joins TRBV5-5 to TRBJ2-5; 9 nucleotides agree with TRBD2. The V and J ends lost 5 bases and 5 bases, in that order; junction bases with no gene match: 22. Germline V CDR1 and CDR2: SGHKS, YYEKEE (reference sequence). CDR3 length equals 19 residues. The CDR3 sequence: CASRPPPGLATRSVETQYF. CDR3 DNA: TGTGCCAGCAGACCGCCTCCGGGACTAGCCACCAGATCGGTCGAGACCCAGTACTTC.

The rearrangement joins TRBV7-9 to TRBJ1-3; TRBD1 is a possible D gene (5 bases). CDR1 and CDR2 (germline): SEHNR, FQNEAQ (reference sequence). CDR3 length equals 11 residues. Trimming left V 5 bases short and J 7 bases short, with 6 bases between. The CDR3 loop is CASSPGNTIYF. The CDR3 nucleotides read TGTGCCAGCAGCCCAGGGAACACCATATATTTT. The full variable domain, in which reference TRBV7-9 and TRBJ1-3 provide the parts outside the CDR3, is DTGVSQNPRHKITKRGQNVTFRCDPISEHNRLYWYRQTLGQGPEFLTYFQNEAQLEKSRLLSDRFSAERPKGSFSTLEIQRTEQGDSAMYLCASSPGNTIYFGEGSWLTVV.

The V and J genes are TRBV12-3 or TRBV12-4 and TRBJ1-1; D not certain. This CDR3 comprises 12 residues. V lost 6 bases and J 4 bases, leaving 9 bases between the germline ends. Here the CDR3 reads CASRLVRTEAFF. CDR3 nucleotides: TGTGCCAGCAGACTCGTTCGCACTGAAGCTTTCTTT.

The chain links TRBV7-2 to TRBJ2-3, with D possibly matching TRBD2 (6 bases). The CDR3 sequence is 15 residues long. Between the trimmed V and J ends, which lost 3 bases and 4 bases, there was a span of 14 bases. CDR1 and CDR2 (germline): SGHTA, FQGNSA. The DNA for the CDR3 is TGTGCCAGCAGCTTTCGTGGGGGGTCCGCAGATACGCAGTATTTT. Translation: CASSFRGGSADTQYF.

The chain is built from TRBV5-5 and TRBJ2-2, with no clear D. V was shortened by 2 bases and J by 7 bases, with 15 bases between the two germline ends. Germline V gene lookup returns CDR1 SGHKS and CDR2 YYEKEE (reference sequence). The CDR3 loop spans 15 amino acids. CDR3 residues: CASSLRDTLIGELFF. CDR3 DNA: TGTGCCAGCAGCTTAAGAGACACTCTTATCGGGGAGCTGTTTTTT.

Note on this clone: This same CDR3 is encoded by further DNA sequences in the sample. The V call is TRBV15, the J call TRBJ2-5, with D tentatively TRBD1 (5 bases). Trimming pared 0 bases from V and 1 base from J, leaving 6 bases between. Germline loops: CDR1 LNHNV, CDR2 YYDKDF (reference sequence). This CDR3 comprises 14 residues. The CDR3 DNA is TGTGCCACCAGCAGAGATAGGGGCCAAGAGACCCAGTACTTC. The encoded protein is CATSRDRGQETQYF.

The chain uses TRBV3-1 (or the pseudogene TRBV3-2) and TRBJ1-5; D gene ambiguous. The CDR3 has 15 residues. V lost 0 bases and J lost 4, with 10 bases in between. Looked up from germline, CDR1 is LGHDT and CDR2 is YNNKEL (reference sequence). CDR3: CASSQDTIPNQPQHF. For the CDR3, the DNA is TGTGCCAGCAGCCAAGACACTATCCCGAATCAGCCCCAGCATTTT.

In its sample, this clone was seen once. The chain is built from TRBV18 and TRBJ2-7, with 12 bases that match TRBD2. The CDR3 runs 16 residues. CDR1 is KGHSH, CDR2 LQKENI, per germline. V dropped 3 bases and J dropped 3; count of bases not matched to a gene: 6. The CDR3 DNA sequence: TGTGCCAGCTCACCTTCCAGGACTAGCGGGATCTACGAGCAGTACTTC. Amino acids: CASSPSRTSGIYEQYF.

The V call is TRBV6-2 or TRBV6-3, the J call TRBJ2-7; 9 bases align to TRBD1. V shed 5 bases, J shed 4 bases, and the junction held 9 bases outside the gene matches. There are 15 residues in the CDR3. CDR1 and CDR2 (germline): MNHEY, SVGEGT. This CDR3 is CASSEWGTGSYEQYF. The CDR3 nucleotides are TGTGCCAGCAGTGAGTGGGGGACAGGGTCTTACGAGCAGTACTTC.

Remarks on this clone: This same CDR3 is encoded by further DNA sequences in the sample. The chain is built from TRBV30 and TRBJ2-1; 15 positions agree with TRBD2. Germline values: CDR1 GTSNPN, CDR2 SVGIG (reference sequence). Trimming took 1 base from V and 7 from J; bases not matched to a gene: 2. CDR3 length: 15 residues. CDR3 in DNA: TGTGCCTGGAGTGCTGGACTAGCGGGAGGGAATGAGCAGTTCTTC. As protein: CAWSAGLAGGNEQFF.

The chain employs TRBV7-2 and TRBJ2-5; D possibly corresponds to TRBD1 (7 bases). CDR1 and CDR2 from the germline V gene are SGHTA and FQGNSA. This CDR3 contains 14 residues. Trimming shortened V by 4 bases and J by 5 bases, and 14 bases separated the two germline ends. The CDR3 DNA reads as TGTGCCAGCAGCTCTCAGGGGGGCCAGGAGACCCAGTACTTC. It translates to CASSSQGGQETQYF.

The gene calls are TRBV6-6 and TRBJ1-1; TRBD1 matches at 9 bases. The trim removed 5 bases at V and 5 bases at J, leaving 9 bases unmatched. CDR1 and CDR2 (germline): MNHNY, SVGAGI (reference sequence). The CDR3 loop spans 15 amino acids. The CDR3 loop is CASSDAGTGRTEAFF. For the CDR3, the DNA is TGTGCCAGCAGTGACGCGGGGACAGGGAGGACTGAAGCTTTCTTT.

This clone came up a few times. This chain connects TRBV28 to TRBJ2-5; 10 bases line up with TRBD1. Germline CDR1 and CDR2: MDHEN and SYDVKM. CDR3 size: 15 residues. J was trimmed by 5 bases and V by 2 bases; bases with no gene match: 5. The CDR3 coding sequence is TGTGCCAGCAGTTTAGGGACAGGGGCGCTGGAGACCCAGTACTTC. This sequence encodes CASSLGTGALETQYF.

This clone was seen a single time. The V gene is TRBV13, the J gene TRBJ2-1; D might be TRBD2 (6 bases). Per the germline V gene, CDR1 is PRHDT and CDR2 is FYEKMQ (reference sequence). The V gene lost 0 bases and the J gene lost 7 bases, with 19 bases spanning the gap. The CDR3 totals 17 residues. In DNA, the CDR3 is TGTGCCAGCAGCTTAGGGGGAGTTTTCGCGGGAAGGAATGAGCAGTTCTTC. It encodes CASSLGGVFAGRNEQFF.

This clone appeared a few times. The chain uses TRBV19 and TRBJ2-5; 7 bases fit TRBD2. The CDR3 sequence is 16 residues long. Germline values: CDR1 LNHDA, CDR2 SQIVND (reference sequence). J was trimmed by 0 bases and V by 7 bases; bases with no gene match: 11. The CDR3 loop reads CASTLRGRTYQETQYF. DNA of the CDR3: TGTGCCAGTACACTGCGGGGGAGGACGTACCAAGAGACCCAGTACTTC.

The V call is TRBV5-1, the J call TRBJ2-1; 8 nucleotides align to TRBD2. V was clipped by 4 bases and J by 0 bases; unmatched bases: 3. Germline CDR1 reads SGHRS; CDR2 reads YFSETQ. This CDR3 spans 15 amino acids. The CDR3 region is CASSRSGTSYNEQFF. The CDR3 DNA sequence: TGCGCCAGCAGCCGTAGCGGGACCTCCTACAATGAGCAGTTCTTC.